This is a list of T cell receptor beta chains from one sample in a study of T cell responses to AZD1222 COVID-19 vaccine. Some clones are missing from TCRdb's copy, which holds only in-frame ones; the method was immunoSEQ multiplex PCR. The sample has around 69,000 clones, 84% seen once; the top ten hold under 8%. Sequencing used peripheral blood, obtained on day 0 of AZD1222 vaccination. The receptor set was obtained from an adult in good health. The CDR3 runs from the conserved cysteine through the conserved F or W. The D gene is left open where the match is weak. Size values are once, few and many counts, or a class for expanded clones, and some rows have none.

abundance: once; j_gene: TRBJ2-4; v_gene: TRBV11-1; d_gene: -; CDR3aa: CASSRRAEIIQYF; CDR3nt: TGTGCCAGCAGCCGGCGGGCGGAGATCATTCAGTACTTC
abundance: -; j_gene: TRBJ1-6; v_gene: TRBV7-8; d_gene: -; CDR3aa: CASLFPGSPLHF; CDR3nt: TGTGCCAGCTTATTTCCGGGCTCACCCCTCCACTTT
abundance: -; j_gene: TRBJ1-1; v_gene: TRBV6-5; d_gene: -; CDR3aa: CASSYGSLGTEAFF; CDR3nt: TGTGCCAGCAGTTATGGCTCCCTGGGCACTGAAGCTTTCTTT
abundance: -; j_gene: TRBJ2-7; v_gene: TRBV7-2; d_gene: -; CDR3aa: CASQPDSHSYEQYF; CDR3nt: TGTGCCAGTCAACCGGACAGTCATTCCTACGAGCAGTACTTC
abundance: -; j_gene: TRBJ2-1; v_gene: TRBV18; d_gene: -; CDR3aa: CASSPDNEQFF; CDR3nt: TGTGCCAGCTCACCAGACAATGAGCAGTTCTTC
abundance: -; j_gene: TRBJ1-4; v_gene: TRBV27; d_gene: TRBD1; CDR3aa: CASSSPGGPTNEKLFF; CDR3nt: TGTGCCAGCAGTTCGCCAGGGGGCCCAACTAATGAAAAACTGTTTTTT
abundance: -; j_gene: TRBJ1-2; v_gene: TRBV19; d_gene: -; CDR3aa: CASSIGTEVSGYTF; CDR3nt: TGTGCCAGTAGTATTGGGACCGAGGTCTCTGGCTACACCTTC
abundance: -; j_gene: TRBJ2-3; v_gene: TRBV18; d_gene: -; CDR3aa: CASSQLSGVTATDTQYF; CDR3nt: TGTGCCAGCTCGCAGCTATCTGGGGTTACGGCCACAGATACGCAGTATTTT
abundance: -; j_gene: TRBJ2-5; v_gene: TRBV5-1; d_gene: TRBD1; CDR3aa: CASSLTGEEETQYF; CDR3nt: TGCGCCAGCAGCCTGACAGGGGAGGAGGAGACCCAGTACTTC
abundance: -; j_gene: TRBJ1-2; v_gene: TRBV19; d_gene: -; CDR3aa: CASSLPGGYTF; CDR3nt: TGTGCCAGTAGTCTTCCGGGTGGCTACACCTTC
abundance: few; j_gene: TRBJ2-2; v_gene: TRBV6-5; d_gene: -; CDR3aa: CAVTGPITGELFF; CDR3nt: TGTGCCGTCACGGGTCCGATCACCGGGGAGCTGTTTTTT
abundance: -; j_gene: TRBJ1-2; v_gene: TRBV5-1; d_gene: TRBD1; CDR3aa: CASSTGQGTGYTF; CDR3nt: TGCGCCAGCAGCACCGGACAGGGGACTGGCTACACCTTC
abundance: -; j_gene: TRBJ1-5; v_gene: TRBV7-2; d_gene: TRBD1; CDR3aa: CASSLRTGLNQPQHF; CDR3nt: TGTGCCAGCAGCTTAAGGACAGGCCTAAATCAGCCCCAGCATTTT
abundance: -; j_gene: TRBJ1-3; v_gene: TRBV5-6; d_gene: -; CDR3aa: CASSLDVTSGNTIYF; CDR3nt: TGTGCCAGCAGCTTGGATGTGACCTCTGGAAACACCATATATTTT
abundance: -; j_gene: TRBJ1-2; v_gene: TRBV19; d_gene: -; CDR3aa: CASSIEYRTPMNGYTF; CDR3nt: TGTGCCAGTAGTATAGAGTATCGGACCCCTATGAATGGCTACACCTTC
abundance: few; j_gene: TRBJ2-1; v_gene: TRBV27; d_gene: TRBD1; CDR3aa: CASSLWARDRVYNEQFF; CDR3nt: TGTGCCAGCAGTTTATGGGCCCGGGACAGGGTATACAATGAGCAGTTCTTC
abundance: once; j_gene: TRBJ1-1; v_gene: TRBV10-3; d_gene: -; CDR3aa: CAISESVRESVDTEAFF; CDR3nt: TGTGCCATCAGTGAGTCCGTAAGGGAGAGTGTGGACACTGAAGCTTTCTTT
abundance: -; j_gene: TRBJ1-3; v_gene: TRBV29-1; d_gene: TRBD1; CDR3aa: CSVGWTGGNTIYF; CDR3nt: TGCAGCGTGGGATGGACAGGCGGAAACACCATATATTTT
abundance: -; j_gene: TRBJ1-1; v_gene: TRBV6-5; d_gene: -; CDR3aa: CASSPGLFEAFF; CDR3nt: TGTGCCAGCAGTCCCGGGTTATTTGAAGCTTTCTTT
abundance: once; j_gene: TRBJ2-5; v_gene: TRBV20-1; d_gene: -; CDR3aa: CSAAGQETQYF; CDR3nt: TGCAGTGCTGCGGGCCAAGAGACCCAGTACTTC
abundance: once; j_gene: TRBJ1-4; v_gene: TRBV3-1/TRBV3-2; d_gene: TRBD1; CDR3aa: CASSPPGQGDEKLFF; CDR3nt: TGTGCCAGCAGCCCGCCGGGACAGGGGGATGAAAAACTGTTTTTT
abundance: -; j_gene: TRBJ1-5; v_gene: TRBV2; d_gene: -; CDR3aa: CASSFGRANNQPQHF; CDR3nt: TGTGCCAGCAGTTTTGGAAGGGCGAACAATCAGCCCCAGCATTTT
abundance: -; j_gene: TRBJ2-3; v_gene: TRBV19; d_gene: -; CDR3aa: CASSIGQNPTDTQYF; CDR3nt: TGTGCCAGCTCTATCGGGCAGAATCCCACAGATACGCAGTATTTT
abundance: -; j_gene: TRBJ2-3; v_gene: TRBV6-4; d_gene: -; CDR3aa: CASSDSSLGASTDTQYF; CDR3nt: TGTGCCAGCAGTGATAGTAGCTTGGGGGCCAGCACGGATACGCAGTATTTT